Presented here are 11 T cell receptor beta chains from one specimen sequenced in a study of T cell responses to AZD1222 COVID-19 vaccine. Generated by immunoSEQ multiplex PCR, the TCRdb table keeps only in-frame clones and is missing some. There are around 150,000 clones in the sample; around 94% occur only once, and 1.3% lies in the top ten. Sequenced here: peripheral blood, sampled on day 0 of AZD1222 vaccination. Source of these receptors: an adult in good health.

This clone appeared once. V and J are TRBV2 and TRBJ2-5; 8 nucleotides line up with TRBD2. The CDR3 length is 14 residues. Germline CDR1 and CDR2: SNHLY and FYNNEI. Unmatched junction bases numbered 3, after V lost 5 bases and J lost 1 base. The CDR3 sequence: CASSSGTSQETQYF. The CDR3 DNA sequence: TGTGCCAGCAGTTCCGGGACTAGCCAAGAGACCCAGTACTTC.

The chain has TRBV28 and TRBJ1-1; a weak D match, TRBD1 (6 bases). V shed 8 bases and J shed 5 bases, with 18 bases lying between them. CDR1 is MDHEN and CDR2 is SYDVKM in the germline V gene. This CDR3 comprises 14 residues. As DNA, the CDR3 is TGTGCCAGCCGCGGAGGGGGAGGAGGAACTGAAGCTTTCTTT. Its protein is CASRGGGGGTEAFF.

This clone was observed once. The chain recombines TRBV24-1 with TRBJ1-4; D uncertain. Germline CDR1 KGHDR, CDR2 SFDVKD. The CDR3 is 10 amino acids. The V end lost 5 bases, the J end lost 8 bases, and 2 bases lay between the germline ends. In DNA, the CDR3 is TGTGCCACCAGTGGGGAAAAACTGTTTTTT. Translating gives CATSGEKLFF.

This sequence joins TRBV10-3 and TRBJ2-2; D possibly matches TRBD1 or TRBD2 (5 bases each). Germline values: CDR1 ENHRY, CDR2 SYGVKD. With 2 bases removed from V and 5 bases from J, the gap between germline ends came to 15 bases. The CDR3 is 16 residues long. The CDR3 protein is CAISEPPGRRTGELFF. In DNA form, the CDR3 reads TGTGCCATCAGTGAGCCGCCGGGACGCCGAACCGGGGAGCTGTTTTTT.

J is TRBJ1-1 and V is TRBV6-5; 8 bases are shared with TRBD1. Germline-derived CDR1 and CDR2 are MNHEY and SVGAGI. V lost 7 bases and J lost 2; bases outside the gene matches: 9. The CDR3 sequence is 15 residues long. CDR3: CASTEMTGVNTEAFF. CDR3 DNA: TGTGCCAGCACCGAAATGACAGGGGTAAACACTGAAGCTTTCTTT.

The genes are TRBV5-1 and TRBJ2-5; 10 nucleotides agree with TRBD2. Trimming at V came to 2 bases and at J to 5 bases, leaving 12 bases not matched to a gene. Germline V gives CDR1 SGHRS, CDR2 YFSETQ. This CDR3 has 17 amino acids. CDR3 bases: TGCGCCAGCAGCTTTCTAGCGGGGGCGCCCGTCCAGGAGACCCAGTACTTC. Translating it yields CASSFLAGAPVQETQYF. Full variable domain (remainder filled in from reference TRBV5-1 and TRBJ2-5): KAGVTQTPRYLIKTRGQQVTLSCSPISGHRSVSWYQQTPGQGLQFLFEYFSETQRNKGNFPGRFSGRQFSNSRSEMNVSTLELGDSALYLCASSFLAGAPVQETQYFGPGTRLLVL.

The gene calls are TRBV10-2 and TRBJ1-5, with 7 bases fitting TRBD1. After removal of 7 bases from V and 3 bases from J, the junction contained 9 bases not matched to a gene. The CDR3 is 15 residues long. CDR1 is WSHSY and CDR2 is SAAADI in the germline V gene. This CDR3 is CASTMSTGHNQPQHF. The CDR3 nucleotides read TGCGCCAGCACTATGTCGACAGGGCACAATCAGCCCCAGCATTTT.

In this sample, this clone turned up once. The chain carries TRBV5-4 and TRBJ1-2, with D possibly matching TRBD1 (6 bases). The germline gives CDR1 SGHNT, CDR2 YYREEE (reference sequence). This CDR3 spans 17 amino acids. Trimming left V 0 bases short and J 0 bases short, with 15 bases between. Written as DNA, the CDR3 is TGTGCCAGCAGCTTGGGTCAGGGGTCAACAGCTAACTATGGCTACACCTTC. Translation gives CASSLGQGSTANYGYTF.

The rearrangement links TRBV6-1 to TRBJ1-1; D ambiguous. Between the trimmed V and J ends, which lost 0 bases and 1 base, there was a span of 6 bases. Germline V lookup: CDR1 MNHNS, CDR2 SASEGT. CDR3 length: 14 residues. The CDR3 region has the DNA TGTGCCAGCAGTGAAGCTCCAGAGAACACTGAAGCTTTCTTT. Translating gives CASSEAPENTEAFF.

This clone has at least ten counts. The chain has TRBV6-5 and TRBJ1-1; D is uncertain. V lost 6 bases and J 1 base, leaving 3 bases between the germline ends. This CDR3 has 11 amino acids. Germline V CDR1 and CDR2: MNHEY, SVGAGI. The CDR3 region has the DNA TGTGCCAGCAGAAAGAACACTGAAGCTTTCTTT. Amino acid sequence: CASRKNTEAFF.

V gene TRBV10-3 combines with J gene TRBJ2-2; TRBD2 matches at 7 bases. Germline lookup yields CDR1 ENHRY and CDR2 SYGVKD. CDR3 length equals 14 residues. The J segment lost 3 bases and the V segment lost 2 bases, leaving 0 bases of the junction unmatched. The CDR3 DNA reads TGTGCCATCAGTGAGCGGGGGGACACCGGGGAGCTGTTTTTT. Amino acid sequence: CAISERGDTGELFF.